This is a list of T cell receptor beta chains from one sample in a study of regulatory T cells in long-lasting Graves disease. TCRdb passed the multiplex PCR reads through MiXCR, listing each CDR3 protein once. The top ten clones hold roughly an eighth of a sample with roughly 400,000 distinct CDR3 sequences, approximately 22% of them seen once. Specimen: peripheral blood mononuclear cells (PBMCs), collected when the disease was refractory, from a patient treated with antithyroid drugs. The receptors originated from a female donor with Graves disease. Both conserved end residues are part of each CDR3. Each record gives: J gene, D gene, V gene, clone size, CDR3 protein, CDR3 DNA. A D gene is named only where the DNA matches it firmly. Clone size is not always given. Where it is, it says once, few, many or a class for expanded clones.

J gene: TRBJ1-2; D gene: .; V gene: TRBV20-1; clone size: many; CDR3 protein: CSARAEDSYGYTF; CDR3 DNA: TGCAGTGCTAGGGCAGAAGACTCCTATGGCTACACCTTC
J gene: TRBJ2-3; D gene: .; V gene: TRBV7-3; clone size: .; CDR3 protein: CASSRTPGSVTDTQYF; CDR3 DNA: TGTGCCAGCAGCCGTACGCCCGGGAGTGTCACAGATACGCAGTATTTT
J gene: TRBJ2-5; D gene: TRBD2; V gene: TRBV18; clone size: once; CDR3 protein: CASSPEELAGLQETQYF; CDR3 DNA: TGTGCCAGCTCTCCGGAGGAGTTAGCGGGACTACAAGAGACCCAGTACTTC
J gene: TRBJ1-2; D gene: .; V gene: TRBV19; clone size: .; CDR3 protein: CASSIPDKGWDGYTF; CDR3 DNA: TGTGCCAGTAGTATACCGGACAAGGGATGGGATGGCTACACCTTC
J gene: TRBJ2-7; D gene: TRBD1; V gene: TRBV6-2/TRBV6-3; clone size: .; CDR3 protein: CASRIQAGQGGYEQYF; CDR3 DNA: TGTGCCAGCAGGATCCAAGCGGGACAGGGGGGTTACGAGCAGTACTTC
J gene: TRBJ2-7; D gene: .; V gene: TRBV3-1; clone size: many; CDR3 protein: CASSQDLIQSYEQYF; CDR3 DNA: TGTGCCAGCAGCCAGGATCTAATCCAGTCCTACGAGCAGTACTTC
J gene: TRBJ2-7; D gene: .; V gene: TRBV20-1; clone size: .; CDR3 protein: CSARAGVSYEQYF; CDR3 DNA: TGCAGTGCTAGAGCGGGAGTTTCCTACGAGCAGTACTTC
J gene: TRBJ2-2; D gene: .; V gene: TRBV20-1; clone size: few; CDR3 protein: CSARAGGRLNTGELFF; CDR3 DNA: TGCAGTGCTAGAGCCGGGGGACGATTGAACACCGGGGAGCTGTTTTTT
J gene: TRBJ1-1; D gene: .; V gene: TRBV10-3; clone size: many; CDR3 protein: CAISERANTEAFF; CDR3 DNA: TGTGCCATCAGTGAAAGGGCGAACACTGAAGCTTTCTTT
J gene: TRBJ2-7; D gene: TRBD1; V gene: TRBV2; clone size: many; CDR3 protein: CASSEARGRPEQYF; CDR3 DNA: TGTGCCAGCAGTGAAGCCAGGGGGCGTCCGGAACAGTACTTC
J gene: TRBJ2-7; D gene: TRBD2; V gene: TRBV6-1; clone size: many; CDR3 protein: CASSDSAGGLAGVGYEQYF; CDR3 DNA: TGTGCCAGCAGTGATTCTGCGGGAGGACTAGCGGGAGTTGGGTACGAGCAGTACTTC
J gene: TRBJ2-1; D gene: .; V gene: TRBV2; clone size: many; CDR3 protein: CASSWELGNEQFF; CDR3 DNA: TGTGCCAGCAGTTGGGAACTGGGCAATGAGCAGTTCTTC
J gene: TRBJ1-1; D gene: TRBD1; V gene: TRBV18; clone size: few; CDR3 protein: CASSPKGAAGTEAFF; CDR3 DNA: TGTGCCAGCTCACCCAAGGGGGCCGCTGGCACTGAAGCTTTCTTT
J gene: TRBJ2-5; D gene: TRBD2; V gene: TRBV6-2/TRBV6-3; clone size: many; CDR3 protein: CASSQGLAGSETQYF; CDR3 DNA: TGTGCCAGCAGCCAGGGACTAGCGGGATCAGAGACCCAGTACTTC
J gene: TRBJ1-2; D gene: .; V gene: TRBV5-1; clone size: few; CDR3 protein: CASSLVGTAYGYTF; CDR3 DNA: TGCGCCAGCAGCTTGGTCGGGACGGCCTATGGCTACACCTTC
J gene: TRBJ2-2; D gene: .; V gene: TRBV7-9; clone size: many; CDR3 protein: CASSLDVRELFF; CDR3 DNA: TGTGCCAGCAGCTTAGACGTGCGGGAGCTGTTTTTT
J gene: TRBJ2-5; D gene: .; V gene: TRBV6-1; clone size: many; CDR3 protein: CASKRSRVGETQYF; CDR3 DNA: TGTGCCAGCAAAAGGTCTAGGGTTGGGGAGACCCAGTACTTC
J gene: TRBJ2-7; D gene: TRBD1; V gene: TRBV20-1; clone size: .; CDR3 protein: CSARPTGTYEQYF; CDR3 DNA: TGCAGTGCTAGGCCGACAGGGACCTACGAGCAGTACTTC
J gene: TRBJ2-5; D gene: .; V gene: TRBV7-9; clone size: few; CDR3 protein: CASSLIRAYSETQYF; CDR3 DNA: TGTGCCAGCAGCTTAATCAGGGCGTATTCAGAGACCCAGTACTTC
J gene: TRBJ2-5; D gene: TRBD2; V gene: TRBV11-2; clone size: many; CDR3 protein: CASSLAPFGAGGPQETQYF; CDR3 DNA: TGTGCCAGCAGCTTAGCCCCTTTCGGGGCGGGAGGGCCCCAAGAGACCCAGTACTTC
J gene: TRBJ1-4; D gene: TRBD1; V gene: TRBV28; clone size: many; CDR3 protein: CASRTGGTANEKLFF; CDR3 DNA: TGTGCCAGCAGGACCGGGGGGACAGCTAATGAAAAACTGTTTTTT
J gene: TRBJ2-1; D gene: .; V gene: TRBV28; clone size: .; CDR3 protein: CASSLLGGSYNEQFF; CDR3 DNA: TGTGCCAGCAGCCTACTAGGGGGCTCCTACAATGAGCAGTTCTTC
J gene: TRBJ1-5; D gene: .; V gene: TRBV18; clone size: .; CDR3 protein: CASSEQGRDQPQHF; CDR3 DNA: TGTGCCAGCTCAGAGCAAGGACGGGATCAGCCCCAGCATTTT
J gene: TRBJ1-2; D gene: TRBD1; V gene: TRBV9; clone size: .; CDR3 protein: CASSVIAGGNYGYTF; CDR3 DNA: TGTGCCAGCAGCGTAATTGCAGGGGGCAACTATGGCTACACCTTC
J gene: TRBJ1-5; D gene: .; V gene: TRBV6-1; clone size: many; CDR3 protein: CASSLGISNQPQHF; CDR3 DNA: TGTGCCAGCAGTCTGGGAATCAGCAATCAGCCCCAGCATTTT
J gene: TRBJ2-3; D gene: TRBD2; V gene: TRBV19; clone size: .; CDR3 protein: CASSIAGGGTDTQYF; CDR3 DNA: TGTGCCAGTAGTATTGCGGGAGGGGGCACAGATACGCAGTATTTT
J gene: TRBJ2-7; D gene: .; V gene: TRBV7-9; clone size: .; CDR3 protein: CASSLIPREQYF; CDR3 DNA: TGTGCCAGCAGCTTAATTCCGCGCGAGCAGTACTTC
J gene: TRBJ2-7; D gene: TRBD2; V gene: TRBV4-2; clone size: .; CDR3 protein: CASSQDPGTSGRYEQYF; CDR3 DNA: TGTGCCAGCAGCCAAGATCCCGGGACTAGCGGGAGATACGAGCAGTACTTC
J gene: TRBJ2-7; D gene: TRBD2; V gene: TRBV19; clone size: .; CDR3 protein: CASSGAGAGGNEQYF; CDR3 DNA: TGTGCCAGTAGTGGCGCAGGAGCGGGAGGTAACGAGCAGTACTTC
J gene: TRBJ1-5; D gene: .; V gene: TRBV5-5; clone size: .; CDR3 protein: CASSLAGTRGNQPQHF; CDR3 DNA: TGTGCCAGCAGCTTGGCTGGGACAAGGGGCAATCAGCCCCAGCATTTT
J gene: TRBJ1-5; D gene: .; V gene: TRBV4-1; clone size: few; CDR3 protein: CASSQNSGAFNQPQHF; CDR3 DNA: TGCGCCAGCAGCCAGAACTCCGGGGCCTTTAATCAGCCCCAGCATTTT
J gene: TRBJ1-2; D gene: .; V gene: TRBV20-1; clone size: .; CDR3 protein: CGAPTDYLGYTF; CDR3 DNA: TGCGGGGCCCCGACGGACTATTTAGGCTACACCTTC
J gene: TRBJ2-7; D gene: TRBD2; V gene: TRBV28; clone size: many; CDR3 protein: CASSKTSGGPYEQYF; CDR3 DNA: TGTGCCAGCAGCAAGACTAGCGGGGGACCCTACGAGCAGTACTTC
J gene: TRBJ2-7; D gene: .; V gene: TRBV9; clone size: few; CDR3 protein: CASSVGPQSYEQYF; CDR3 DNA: TGTGCCAGCAGCGTAGGTCCGCAAAGCTACGAGCAGTACTTC
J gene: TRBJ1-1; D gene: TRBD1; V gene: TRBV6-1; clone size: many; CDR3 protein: CASRPGTANMNTEAFF; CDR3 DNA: TGTGCCAGCAGACCCGGGACAGCCAACATGAACACTGAAGCTTTCTTT
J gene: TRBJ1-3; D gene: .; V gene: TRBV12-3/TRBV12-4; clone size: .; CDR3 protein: CASSFAGAGNTIYF; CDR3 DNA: TGTGCCAGCAGTTTTGCAGGGGCTGGAAACACCATATATTTT
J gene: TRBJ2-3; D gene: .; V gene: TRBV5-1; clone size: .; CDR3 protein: CASSLGGGIRTDTQYF; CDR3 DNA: TGCGCCAGCAGCTTGGGTGGAGGGATCCGCACAGATACGCAGTATTTT
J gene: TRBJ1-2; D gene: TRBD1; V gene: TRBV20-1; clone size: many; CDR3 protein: CSAGGDSQYYGYTF; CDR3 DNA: TGCAGTGCTGGGGGGGACAGCCAGTATTATGGCTACACCTTC
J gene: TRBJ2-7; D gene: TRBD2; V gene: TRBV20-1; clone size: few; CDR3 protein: CSARVGLAGAPHEQYF; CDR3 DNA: TGCAGTGCTAGAGTCGGACTAGCGGGAGCCCCCCACGAGCAGTACTTC
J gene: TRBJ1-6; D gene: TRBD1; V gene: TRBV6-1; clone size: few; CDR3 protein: CASTDRVGSPLHF; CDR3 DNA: TGTGCCAGCACCGACAGGGTTGGGTCACCCCTCCACTTT
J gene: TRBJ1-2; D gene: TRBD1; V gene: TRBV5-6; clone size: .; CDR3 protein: CASSEKTGILYGYTF; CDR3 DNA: TGTGCCAGCAGCGAGAAGACAGGGATTCTCTATGGCTACACCTTC
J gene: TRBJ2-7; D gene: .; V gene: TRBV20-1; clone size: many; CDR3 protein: CSARAGSTYEQYF; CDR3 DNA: TGCAGTGCTAGAGCCGGTTCGACCTACGAGCAGTACTTC
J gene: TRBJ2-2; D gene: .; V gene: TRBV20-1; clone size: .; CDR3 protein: CSAPKVVNTGELFF; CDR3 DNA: TGCAGTGCCCCCAAGGTGGTGAACACCGGGGAGCTGTTTTTT
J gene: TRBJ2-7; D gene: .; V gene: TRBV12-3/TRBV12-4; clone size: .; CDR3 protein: CASTNQTSMYLCASSLDDDEQYF; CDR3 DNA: .
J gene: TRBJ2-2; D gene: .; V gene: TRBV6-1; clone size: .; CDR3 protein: CASRDLLANTGELFF; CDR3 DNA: TGTGCCAGCAGGGATCTACTAGCGAACACCGGGGAGCTGTTTTTT
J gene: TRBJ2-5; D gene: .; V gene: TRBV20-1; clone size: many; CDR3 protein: CSEGTPQETQYF; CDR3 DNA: TGCAGTGAGGGGACCCCCCAAGAGACCCAGTACTTC
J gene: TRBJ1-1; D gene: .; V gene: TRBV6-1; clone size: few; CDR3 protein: CASTVAVGGNTEAFF; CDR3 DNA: TGTGCCAGCACAGTTGCGGTCGGGGGGAACACTGAAGCTTTCTTT
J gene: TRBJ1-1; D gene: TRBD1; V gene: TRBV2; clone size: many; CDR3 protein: CASSGDEGANTEAFF; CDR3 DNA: TGTGCCAGCAGTGGGGACGAGGGGGCCAACACTGAAGCTTTCTTT
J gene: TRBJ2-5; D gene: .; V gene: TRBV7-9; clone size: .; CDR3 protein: CASSTYGGTTETQYF; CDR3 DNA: TGTGCCAGCAGCACCTACGGGGGGACAACGGAGACCCAGTACTTC
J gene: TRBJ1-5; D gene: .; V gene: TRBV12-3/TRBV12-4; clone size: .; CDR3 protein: CASSLAGGHNQPQHF; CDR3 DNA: TGTGCCAGCAGTTTAGCGGGCGGACATAATCAGCCCCAGCATTTT
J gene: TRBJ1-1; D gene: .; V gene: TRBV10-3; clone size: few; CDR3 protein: CAMSDRLNTEAFF; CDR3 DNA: TGTGCCATGTCCGACAGACTGAACACTGAAGCTTTCTTT